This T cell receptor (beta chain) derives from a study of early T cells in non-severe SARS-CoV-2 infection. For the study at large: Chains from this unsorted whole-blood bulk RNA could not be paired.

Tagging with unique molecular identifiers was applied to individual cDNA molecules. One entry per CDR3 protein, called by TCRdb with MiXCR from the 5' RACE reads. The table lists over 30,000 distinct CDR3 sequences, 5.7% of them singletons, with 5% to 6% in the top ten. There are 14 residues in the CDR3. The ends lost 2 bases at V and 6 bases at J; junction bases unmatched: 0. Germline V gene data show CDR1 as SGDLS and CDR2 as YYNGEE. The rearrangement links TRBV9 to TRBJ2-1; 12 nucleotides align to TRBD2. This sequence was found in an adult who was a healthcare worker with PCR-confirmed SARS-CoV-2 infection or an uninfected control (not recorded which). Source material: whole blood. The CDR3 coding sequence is TGTGCCAGCAGCGTGACTAGCGGGGGCAATGAGCAGTTCTTC. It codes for CASSVTSGGNEQFF.